Listed below are T cell receptor beta chains from one sample, sequenced in a study of T cells in Graves' hyperthyroidism and ophthalmopathy. TCRdb reanalysed the multiplex PCR reads using MiXCR and keeps one entry per CDR3 protein. Of 500,000 or so distinct CDR3 sequences detected, 15% to 20% appear once; the ten largest clones hold 25% to 35%. What was sequenced was blood. These receptors came from a woman in her 30s with Graves' ophthalmopathy. The CDR3 runs from the conserved cysteine through the conserved F or W. Expanded clones get a size class; other rows say once, few or many, or leave the size out.

many TRBV7-3 CASSLMAQGLGTDTQYF
. TRBV6-5 CASSLKFGYEQYF
. TRBV15 CATSRDLPFENIQYF
many TRBV5-1 CASSIIAGVAYKAYEQYF
many TRBV20-1 CSAPPGQGGETQYF
. TRBV11-2 CASSLAAGELYEQYF
few TRBV11-1 CASSLSYADTQYF
many TRBV5-1 CASSSGTGNSYNEQFF
. TRBV6-1 CASSGLGGNAEAFF
. TRBV6-1 CASSEDAYSTDTQYF
many TRBV7-2 CASSPYLRDAQPQHF
many TRBV6-5 CASSYSGTGRETQYF
many TRBV28 CASSPLARFLHF
many TRBV20-1 CSASGVANVLTF
many TRBV7-6 CASSLKAGEVTRYNEQFF
few TRBV29-1 CSVKRKASGRTYNEQFF
many TRBV28 CAGRESPTDTQYF
many TRBV2 CASRELATNREQYF
many TRBV13 CASSLVGTSGTNEQFF
few TRBV11-2 CASSTLAVDNEQFF
many TRBV18 CASSPFQHNTEAFF
. TRBV10-3 CAIKAGWEGPYEQYF
many TRBV11-2 CASSPHRFYGYTF
many TRBV7-9 CASSLGDATSYEQYF
. TRBV4-3 CASSQENRDGYEQYF
many TRBV20-1 CSARDNLLGGIGEQFF
many TRBV6-2/TRBV6-3 CASSLAGGDQEQYF
many TRBV5-1 CASSYFGVTPLHF
. TRBV30 CAWSVQLNYGYTF
. TRBV3-1 CASRPTDSGPRWEQYF
many TRBV30 CAWSRGLADSTDTQYF
. TRBV6-4 CASTKGTSGLSEQFF
few TRBV6-2/TRBV6-3 CASSTTVSSYNEQFF
. TRBV5-1 CASSPRLAGVRDTQYF
few TRBV20-1 CSARVFSERTKNIQYF